The rows below give T cell receptor beta chains drawn from one sample of a study of beta chain features in type 1 diabetes. The protocol was immunoSEQ multiplex PCR, while the TCRdb copy is restricted to in-frame clones and leaves out a portion. The sample has approximately 600,000 clones; 12% are singletons. Specimen: naive CD4+ T cells from blood. The origin of the receptors is a man aged 30 to 39 with type 1 diabetes. Both conserved end residues are part of each CDR3. A D gene is named only where the DNA matches it firmly. Size values are once, few and many counts, or a class for expanded clones, and some rows have none.

clone size: few
D gene: NA
J gene: TRBJ1-4
V gene: TRBV6-6
CDR3 protein: CASTPDEKLFF
CDR3 DNA: TGTGCCAGCACCCCGGATGAAAAACTGTTTTTT

clone size: NA
D gene: NA
J gene: TRBJ1-5
V gene: TRBV27
CDR3 protein: CASSLRGNQPQHF
CDR3 DNA: TGTGCCAGCAGTTTGAGGGGCAATCAGCCCCAGCATTTT

clone size: NA
D gene: NA
J gene: TRBJ1-6
V gene: TRBV9
CDR3 protein: CASSADDRPYNSPLHF
CDR3 DNA: TGTGCCAGCAGCGCCGACGACAGACCGTATAATTCACCCCTCCACTTT

clone size: NA
D gene: NA
J gene: TRBJ2-7
V gene: TRBV2
CDR3 protein: CATGQSSYEQYF
CDR3 DNA: TGTGCCACGGGGCAGAGCTCCTACGAGCAGTACTTC

clone size: NA
D gene: TRBD2
J gene: TRBJ2-3
V gene: TRBV5-1
CDR3 protein: CASSPGLAGGGDTQYF
CDR3 DNA: TGCGCCAGCAGCCCCGGACTAGCGGGGGGCGGAGATACGCAGTATTTT

clone size: NA
D gene: NA
J gene: TRBJ2-2
V gene: TRBV19
CDR3 protein: CASSYLTGELFF
CDR3 DNA: TGTGCCAGTAGCTACTTAACCGGGGAGCTGTTTTTT

clone size: few
D gene: NA
J gene: TRBJ2-7
V gene: TRBV7-2
CDR3 protein: CASSFDRAYEQYF
CDR3 DNA: TGTGCCAGCAGCTTTGACAGAGCCTACGAGCAGTACTTC

clone size: few
D gene: NA
J gene: TRBJ2-7
V gene: TRBV5-6
CDR3 protein: CASRISSVPYEQYF
CDR3 DNA: TGTGCCAGCAGGATTTCTAGCGTACCCTACGAGCAGTACTTC

clone size: few
D gene: NA
J gene: TRBJ2-1
V gene: TRBV5-1
CDR3 protein: CASSLEQGGSYNEQFF
CDR3 DNA: TGCGCCAGCAGCTTGGAACAGGGTGGCTCCTACAATGAGCAGTTCTTC

clone size: few
D gene: NA
J gene: TRBJ2-5
V gene: TRBV10-3
CDR3 protein: CAISPGLAEETQYF
CDR3 DNA: TGTGCCATCAGTCCGGGCCTAGCTGAAGAGACCCAGTACTTC

clone size: NA
D gene: NA
J gene: TRBJ1-2
V gene: TRBV5-4
CDR3 protein: CASSPDLLSFGYTF
CDR3 DNA: TGTGCCAGCAGCCCGGATCTGTTATCCTTTGGCTACACCTTC

clone size: NA
D gene: NA
J gene: TRBJ2-5
V gene: TRBV7-7
CDR3 protein: CASSSTLARKTQYF
CDR3 DNA: TGTGCCAGCAGCTCGACGCTAGCGAGAAAGACCCAGTACTTC

clone size: few
D gene: NA
J gene: TRBJ2-3
V gene: TRBV29-1
CDR3 protein: CSVEDWTSSTDTQYF
CDR3 DNA: TGCAGCGTTGAAGACTGGACCTCTAGCACAGATACGCAGTATTTT

clone size: few
D gene: TRBD1
J gene: TRBJ1-2
V gene: TRBV7-9
CDR3 protein: CASSPGQVDYGYTF
CDR3 DNA: TGTGCCAGCAGCCCAGGACAGGTAGACTATGGCTACACCTTC

clone size: few
D gene: NA
J gene: TRBJ1-5
V gene: TRBV2
CDR3 protein: CASSEQGLGNQPQHF
CDR3 DNA: TGTGCCAGCAGTGAACAGGGGCTGGGCAATCAGCCCCAGCATTTT

clone size: NA
D gene: NA
J gene: TRBJ2-2
V gene: TRBV4-3
CDR3 protein: CASSQDLTGANTGELFF
CDR3 DNA: TGCGCCAGCAGCCAAGATCTGACCGGCGCGAACACCGGGGAGCTGTTTTTT

clone size: few
D gene: TRBD1
J gene: TRBJ1-4
V gene: TRBV18
CDR3 protein: CASSPGQGEKLFF
CDR3 DNA: TGTGCCAGCTCACCGGGACAGGGTGAAAAACTGTTTTTT

clone size: few
D gene: TRBD1
J gene: TRBJ2-5
V gene: TRBV27
CDR3 protein: CASSFGTGALEETQYF
CDR3 DNA: TGTGCCAGCAGTTTCGGGACAGGGGCTTTAGAGGAGACCCAGTACTTC

clone size: NA
D gene: TRBD1
J gene: TRBJ2-7
V gene: TRBV7-2
CDR3 protein: CASSLGTGGYYEQYF
CDR3 DNA: TGTGCCAGCAGCTTAGGAACAGGGGGCTATTACGAGCAGTACTTC

clone size: few
D gene: NA
J gene: TRBJ2-5
V gene: TRBV7-2
CDR3 protein: CASSLSREETQYF
CDR3 DNA: TGTGCCAGCAGCTTAAGCAGGGAAGAGACCCAGTACTTC

clone size: few
D gene: TRBD1
J gene: TRBJ1-4
V gene: TRBV7-2
CDR3 protein: CASSLPGQASSLFF
CDR3 DNA: TGTGCCAGCAGCTTACCGGGACAGGCTTCTTCGCTGTTTTTT

clone size: few
D gene: TRBD1
J gene: TRBJ1-4
V gene: TRBV4-1
CDR3 protein: CASSQDPGTGGEKLFF
CDR3 DNA: TGCGCCAGCAGCCAAGATCCCGGGACAGGGGGCGAAAAACTGTTTTTT

clone size: NA
D gene: NA
J gene: TRBJ2-4
V gene: TRBV19
CDR3 protein: CASRDRVGGKNIQYF
CDR3 DNA: TGTGCCAGTAGAGACCGGGTAGGAGGCAAAAACATTCAGTACTTC

clone size: NA
D gene: TRBD2
J gene: TRBJ2-6
V gene: TRBV27
CDR3 protein: CASSLWRGATPGANVLTF
CDR3 DNA: TGTGCCAGCAGTTTATGGCGGGGGGCGACTCCTGGGGCCAACGTCCTGACTTTC

clone size: NA
D gene: NA
J gene: TRBJ1-1
V gene: TRBV5-6
CDR3 protein: CATTGATGSTEAFF
CDR3 DNA: TGTGCCACCACCGGGGCCACAGGGAGTACTGAAGCTTTCTTT

clone size: NA
D gene: NA
J gene: TRBJ2-1
V gene: TRBV5-1
CDR3 protein: CASSGPSGENEQFF
CDR3 DNA: TGCGCCAGCAGCGGCCCGTCCGGGGAGAATGAGCAGTTCTTC

clone size: few
D gene: TRBD2
J gene: TRBJ2-5
V gene: TRBV4-2
CDR3 protein: CASSQGSRGAIQETQYF
CDR3 DNA: TGTGCCAGCAGCCAAGGGTCGCGGGGGGCCATCCAAGAGACCCAGTACTTC

clone size: NA
D gene: NA
J gene: TRBJ2-7
V gene: TRBV2
CDR3 protein: CASSDPGLYEQYF
CDR3 DNA: TGTGCCAGCAGTGATCCGGGACTCTACGAGCAGTACTTC

clone size: few
D gene: TRBD2
J gene: TRBJ2-3
V gene: TRBV19
CDR3 protein: CASTAGGYTDTQYF
CDR3 DNA: TGTGCCAGTACCGCGGGGGGGTACACAGATACGCAGTATTTT

clone size: few
D gene: NA
J gene: TRBJ2-7
V gene: TRBV6-5
CDR3 protein: CASSPQRSYEQYF
CDR3 DNA: TGTGCCAGCAGTCCTCAACGCTCCTACGAGCAGTACTTC

clone size: NA
D gene: TRBD1
J gene: TRBJ2-3
V gene: TRBV6-1
CDR3 protein: CAVEDRYTDTQYF
CDR3 DNA: TGTGCCGTGGAGGACAGGTACACAGATACGCAGTATTTT

clone size: NA
D gene: TRBD1
J gene: TRBJ1-1
V gene: TRBV5-1
CDR3 protein: CASSGKTGVDTEAFF
CDR3 DNA: TGCGCCAGCAGCGGAAAGACAGGGGTCGACACTGAAGCTTTCTTT

clone size: NA
D gene: TRBD1
J gene: TRBJ2-7
V gene: TRBV9
CDR3 protein: CASSVAPGQGSYEQYF
CDR3 DNA: TGTGCCAGCAGCGTAGCCCCGGGACAGGGTTCCTACGAGCAGTACTTC

clone size: few
D gene: NA
J gene: TRBJ2-5
V gene: TRBV5-1
CDR3 protein: CASSLAGTQETQYF
CDR3 DNA: TGCGCCAGCAGCTTGGCGGGTACACAAGAGACCCAGTACTTC

clone size: few
D gene: TRBD1
J gene: TRBJ2-6
V gene: TRBV30
CDR3 protein: CAWRTRQGIPSGANVLTF
CDR3 DNA: TGTGCCTGGAGGACTAGACAGGGGATACCATCTGGGGCCAACGTCCTGACTTTC

clone size: few
D gene: NA
J gene: TRBJ2-7
V gene: TRBV9
CDR3 protein: CASSVGQSLNPYEQYF
CDR3 DNA: TGTGCCAGCAGCGTAGGACAGTCTCTTAATCCCTACGAGCAGTACTTC

clone size: NA
D gene: TRBD1
J gene: TRBJ2-7
V gene: TRBV5-4
CDR3 protein: CASSMGQRSGEQYF
CDR3 DNA: TGTGCCAGCAGCATGGGACAGAGGTCTGGCGAGCAGTACTTC

clone size: few
D gene: TRBD1
J gene: TRBJ1-6
V gene: TRBV9
CDR3 protein: CASSVTGTGDSPLHF
CDR3 DNA: TGTGCCAGCAGCGTAACGGGGACAGGTGATTCACCCCTCCACTTT

clone size: few
D gene: NA
J gene: TRBJ2-7
V gene: TRBV4-3
CDR3 protein: CASSTGTQFYEQYF
CDR3 DNA: TGCGCCAGCAGCACGGGGACTCAATTCTACGAGCAGTACTTC

clone size: few
D gene: TRBD1
J gene: TRBJ2-6
V gene: TRBV28
CDR3 protein: CASSPTGDRGTGANVLTF
CDR3 DNA: TGTGCCAGCAGCCCTACGGGGGACAGGGGTACTGGGGCCAACGTCCTGACTTTC